This T cell receptor beta chain was obtained from a study of T cell repertoires in ileal Crohn's disease. The repertoire was sequenced with immunoSEQ multiplex PCR; TCRdb's copy has only in-frame clones and lacks some. The table has 5,300 or so clones, less than 90% seen once. Worth noting for this clone: The antigen remains undetermined.

Study-wide results and limits: Every patient over 26.8% clonality showed endoscopic recurrence.

This CDR3 contains 14 residues. Germline CDR1 and CDR2: SGHVS and FQNEAQ. Trimming removed 6 bases from V and 2 bases from J, with 11 bases in between. This sequence was found in an adult with Crohn's disease. This chain uses TRBV7-8 with TRBJ2-4; D perhaps matches TRBD1 (5 bases). What was sequenced was ileal tissue. The CDR3 protein is CASRAGPSKNIQYF. For the CDR3, the DNA is TGTGCCAGCAGGGCAGGGCCATCCAAAAACATTCAGTACTTC.